Below, 25 T cell receptor beta chains from the same sample are listed, as sequenced in a study of blood T cell repertoires in COVID-19. The data were produced by immunoSEQ multiplex PCR, yet TCRdb's version contains in-frame clones alone and is incomplete. The profile covers about 260,000 clones, with 86% appearing a single time and 3.6% taken by the ten largest. Source material: peripheral blood. The origin of the receptors is a man younger than 30 with active or convalescent COVID-19.

The genes are TRBV21-1 and TRBJ2-1; TRBD1, the table's D call, lacks a check against the DNA. TRBV21-1 is a known pseudogene. The CDR3 contains 16 residues. The CDR3 region is CASSKVTLTGGNEQFF. CDR3 nucleotides: TGTGCCAGCAGCAAAGTAACTTTGACAGGGGGCAATGAGCAGTTCTTC.

As to this clone: Other DNA sequences of this sample code for an identical CDR3. The V and J genes are TRBV3-1 (or the pseudogene TRBV3-2) and TRBJ1-1; 9 nucleotides align to TRBD1. The CDR3 is 15 amino acids. Trimming took 2 bases from V and 1 from J; bases not matched to a gene: 2. Looked up from germline, CDR1 is LGHDT and CDR2 is YNNKEL (reference sequence). The DNA for the CDR3 is TGTGCCAGCAGCCAACCGGGACAGGGGAACACTGAAGCTTTCTTT. Amino acids: CASSQPGQGNTEAFF.

The chain employs TRBV12-3 or TRBV12-4 and TRBJ1-2, with TRBD1 matching over 8 bases. The J segment lost 4 bases and the V segment lost 7 bases, leaving 5 bases of the junction unmatched. The CDR3 consists of 13 residues. CDR3 bases: TGTGCCAGCACCGGACAGGGCCTCTATGGCTACACCTTC. Translated: CASTGQGLYGYTF.

V usage is TRBV9 and J usage is TRBJ1-3; TRBD1 agrees at 7 bases. There are 15 residues in the CDR3. With V trimmed by 2 bases and J by 9 bases, 11 bases remained unmatched. Germline V CDR1 and CDR2: SGDLS, YYNGEE. CDR3 protein: CASSVDEGARGTIYF. CDR3 nucleotide sequence: TGTGCCAGCAGCGTTGATGAGGGGGCTCGGGGCACCATATATTTT.

The rearrangement uses TRBV7-9 and TRBJ1-6; TRBD1 is a possible D gene (5 bases). This CDR3 has 14 residues. V was clipped by 5 bases and J by 8 bases, with 13 bases between them. Germline V lookup: CDR1 SEHNR, CDR2 FQNEAQ (reference sequence). The CDR3 region has the DNA TGTGCCAGCAGCACGACCCAGGGTTATTCACCCCTCCACTTT. Translation: CASSTTQGYSPLHF.

Note on this clone: In the same sample, other DNA sequences code for this CDR3. The gene calls are TRBV6-5 and TRBJ1-5; 9 bases are shared with TRBD1. With 5 bases clipped from V and 4 bases from J, the junction kept 6 bases outside the gene matches. The CDR3 has 15 residues. CDR1 is MNHEY, CDR2 SVGAGI, per germline. The CDR3 region is CASSPGQGGNQPQHF. The DNA for the CDR3 is TGTGCCAGCAGTCCGGGACAGGGTGGAAATCAGCCCCAGCATTTT.

The chain has TRBV5-6 and TRBJ2-1, with D uncertain. The V and J ends lost 0 bases and 3 bases respectively, with 7 bases between them. This CDR3 is 14 amino acids long. Germline CDR1 SGHDT, CDR2 YYEEEE. CDR3 DNA: TGTGCCAGCAGCTTGGCGCAGAACTACAATGAGCAGTTCTTC. This gives the protein CASSLAQNYNEQFF.

The chain combines TRBV27 with TRBJ2-5; 16 nucleotides agree with TRBD2. There are 15 residues in the CDR3. The germline V gene encodes CDR1 MNHEY and CDR2 SMNVEV (reference sequence). The V segment lost 5 bases and the J segment 7 bases; nucleotides outside the gene matches: 4. Written as DNA, the CDR3 is TGTGCCAGCAGTGTCGGGACTAGCGGGGGGGGGACCCAGTACTTC. It is translated as CASSVGTSGGGTQYF.

The chain joins TRBV9 to TRBJ1-5; D is uncertain. CDR1 is SGDLS, CDR2 YYNGEE, per germline. Trimming stripped 0 bases from V and 6 bases from J, with 13 bases between. This CDR3 has 15 residues. Here the CDR3 reads CASSVAPDMSQPQHF. CDR3 in DNA: TGTGCCAGCAGCGTAGCGCCCGATATGAGTCAGCCCCAGCATTTT.

CDR3 DNA sequence: TGTGCCAGCAGCTTGCCAGACATGGACATTCAGTACTTC. Encoded protein: CASSLPDMDIQYF. The V call is TRBV5-6, the J call TRBJ2-4, with D unresolved. V was clipped by 1 base and J by 8 bases, with 10 bases between them. CDR1 and CDR2 (germline): SGHDT, YYEEEE. The CDR3 is 13 amino acids.

The rearrangement links TRBV19 to TRBJ1-2; 7 positions agree with TRBD1. Germline assignment: CDR1 LNHDA and CDR2 SQIVND (reference sequence). CDR3 size: 11 residues. V lost 9 bases to trimming and J lost 8 bases; unmatched junction nucleotides: 6. This CDR3 reads CASNRGGGYTF. DNA of the CDR3: TGTGCCAGCAACAGGGGTGGCGGCTACACCTTC.

V is TRBV6-5 and J is TRBJ1-3, with 7 bases that match TRBD1. The CDR3 contains 15 residues. Trimming at V came to 4 bases and at J to 2 bases, leaving 5 bases not matched to a gene. The germline V gene has CDR1 MNHEY and CDR2 SVGAGI. The CDR3 DNA reads TGTGCCAGCAGTTCGAATACAGGGGCTGGAAACACCATATATTTT. Its protein product is CASSSNTGAGNTIYF.

This clone appeared a few times. The J gene is TRBJ1-2, the V gene TRBV7-2; 9 bases line up with TRBD1. CDR1 and CDR2 (germline): SGHTA, FQGNSA. The CDR3 has 15 amino acids. The junction had 10 bases not matched to a gene; V was cut back by 5 bases and J by 6 bases. For the CDR3, the DNA is TGTGCCAGCAGCCCCTTTGTACAGGGGGCGAATGGCTACACCTTC. It yields the protein CASSPFVQGANGYTF.

The rearrangement links TRBV19 to TRBJ1-1; TRBD1 is a possible D gene (5 bases). The CDR3 extends over 11 amino acids. CDR1 and CDR2 (germline): LNHDA, SQIVND (reference sequence). V lost 4 bases, J lost 11 bases, and 11 bases lay in between. The CDR3 nucleotides read TGTGCCAGTAGTACAGGGAACGTCGCTTTCTTT. Encoded protein: CASSTGNVAFF.

V and J are TRBV6-5 and TRBJ1-6, with TRBD1 matching over 9 bases. CDR1 is MNHEY, CDR2 SVGAGI, per germline. The CDR3 spans 14 residues. J was trimmed by 9 bases and V by 7 bases; bases with no gene match: 7. The CDR3 DNA reads as TGTGCCAGCAACACGGGACAGGGTATTTCACCCCTCCACTTT. Translated: CASNTGQGISPLHF.

This sequence joins TRBV6-9 and TRBJ1-4; D gene ambiguous. V was clipped by 8 bases and J by 3 bases, with 10 bases between them. CDR3 length: 13 residues. The V gene's germline CDR1 is MNHGY and CDR2 SVAAGI. CDR3 DNA: TGTGCCAGCCCTGACACTGCTAATGAAAAACTGTTTTTT. Translated: CASPDTANEKLFF.

This chain joins TRBV6-2 or TRBV6-3 and TRBJ2-3; a possible D gene is TRBD2 (5 bases). The CDR3 runs 15 residues. The germline V gene encodes CDR1 MNHEY and CDR2 SVGEGT. V was trimmed by 7 bases and J by 2 bases, leaving 16 bases between them. CDR3 bases: TGTGCCAGCACCCCTGGACTGTACTTCACAGATACGCAGTATTTT. This translates into CASTPGLYFTDTQYF.

The chain is built from TRBV7-6 and TRBJ2-3, with TRBD1 matching 7 bases. Germline lookup yields CDR1 SGHVS and CDR2 FNYEAQ. J was trimmed by 4 bases and V by 2 bases; bases with no gene match: 6. This CDR3 is 15 amino acids long. The CDR3 DNA reads as TGTGCCAGCAGCTTAATGACCGACAGGGCAGATACGCAGTATTTT. It codes for CASSLMTDRADTQYF.

This clone was seen a single time. This chain connects TRBV14 to TRBJ1-4; D not resolved. The CDR3 loop spans 14 amino acids. CDR1 is SGHDN and CDR2 is FVKESK in the germline V gene. Trimming left V 4 bases short and J 2 bases short, with 8 bases between. For the CDR3, the DNA is TGTGCCAGCAGCCTTGCTACCACTAATGAAAAACTGTTTTTT. It encodes CASSLATTNEKLFF.

The chain joins TRBV10-3 to TRBJ2-3; 10 bases line up with TRBD2. In germline, CDR1 is ENHRY, CDR2 SYGVKD. Losses at the gene ends were 4 bases for V and 5 bases for J; bases not matched to a gene: 15. This CDR3 is built from 18 residues. The CDR3 nucleotides are TGTGCCATCAGTGCCACTACAGGTAGCGGGGGGCGGAGAGATACGCAGTATTTT. Translating gives CAISATTGSGGRRDTQYF.

This clone was detected only once. The chain carries TRBV5-4 and TRBJ1-2, with TRBD1 matching over 10 bases. This CDR3 has 15 amino acids. V gave up 4 bases and J gave up 8 bases; unmatched junction bases: 11. Per the germline V gene, CDR1 is SGHNT and CDR2 is YYREEE (reference sequence). For the CDR3, the DNA is TGTGCCAGCAGCGCCGCGACAGGGGGCGTGGAGGGCTACACCTTC. It yields the protein CASSAATGGVEGYTF.

The chain joins TRBV4-1 to TRBJ1-4; D is perhaps TRBD1 (6 bases). The CDR3 extends over 17 amino acids. V was trimmed by 0 bases and J by 8 bases, leaving 19 bases between them. Germline V gives CDR1 MGHRA, CDR2 YSYEKL. CDR3 in amino acids: CASSQEDGGGPREKLFF. In DNA, the CDR3 is TGCGCCAGCAGCCAAGAAGATGGTGGGGGCCCCCGAGAAAAACTGTTTTTT.

V gene TRBV24-1 combines with J gene TRBJ1-2, with D possibly being TRBD1 (5 bases). The CDR3 is made up of 15 amino acids. V was pared by 2 bases and J by 8 bases, with 17 bases between. Germline V CDR1 and CDR2: KGHDR, SFDVKD. The CDR3 sequence is CATSDSGRDTSGYTF. The CDR3, as DNA: TGTGCCACCAGTGATTCTGGCAGGGATACGTCCGGCTACACCTTC.

For the CDR3, the DNA is TGCGCCAGCAGCTGGGGGGATTCCCGAGGTGAAAAACTGTTTTTT. It yields the protein CASSWGDSRGEKLFF. This rearrangement joins TRBV5-1 to TRBJ1-4, with a tentative D call TRBD1 (5 bases). Trimming pared 3 bases from V and 7 bases from J, leaving 16 bases between. This CDR3 comprises 15 residues. Germline V CDR1 and CDR2: SGHRS, YFSETQ.

J is TRBJ2-7 and V is TRBV30; D not resolved. Germline CDR1 and CDR2: GTSNPN and SVGIG (reference sequence). V shed 6 bases and J shed 0 bases, with 9 bases lying between them. The CDR3 consists of 12 residues. CDR3 nucleotides: TGTGCCTGTGACACCCTCTCCTACGAGCAGTACTTC. Translating it yields CACDTLSYEQYF.